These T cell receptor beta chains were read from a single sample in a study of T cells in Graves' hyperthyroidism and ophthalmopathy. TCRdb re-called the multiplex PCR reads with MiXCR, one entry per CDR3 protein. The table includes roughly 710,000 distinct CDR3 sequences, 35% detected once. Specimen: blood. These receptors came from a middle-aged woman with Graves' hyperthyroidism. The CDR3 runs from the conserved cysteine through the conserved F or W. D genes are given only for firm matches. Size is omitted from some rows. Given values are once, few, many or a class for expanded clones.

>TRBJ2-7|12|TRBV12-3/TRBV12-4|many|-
CASSRGFYEQYF
TGTGCCAGCAGCAGGGGATTCTACGAGCAGTACTTC
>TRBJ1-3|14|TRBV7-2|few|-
CASSQEKGINTIYF
TGCGCCAGCAGCCAAGAAAAGGGAATAAACACCATATATTTT
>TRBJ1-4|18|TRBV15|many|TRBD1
CATSRSDRAEVGDEKLFF
TGTGCCACCAGCAGATCGGACAGGGCGGAGGTAGGGGATGAAAAACTGTTTTTT
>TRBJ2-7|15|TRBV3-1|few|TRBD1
CASSHVGQDTYEQYF
TGTGCCAGCAGCCATGTAGGACAGGACACCTACGAGCAGTACTTC
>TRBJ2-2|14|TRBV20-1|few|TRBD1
CSTKTGAITGELFF
TGCAGTACAAAGACAGGGGCGATCACCGGGGAGCTGTTTTTT
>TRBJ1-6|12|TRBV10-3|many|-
CAAGGLNSPLHF
TGTGCGGCGGGGGGGTTAAATTCACCCCTCCACTTT
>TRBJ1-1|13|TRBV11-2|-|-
CASSLGEPTEAFF
TGTGCCAGCAGCTTAGGTGAGCCAACTGAAGCTTTCTTT
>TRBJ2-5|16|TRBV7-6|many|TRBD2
CASSRTSGGAQETQYF
TGTGCCAGCAGCCGTACTAGCGGGGGGGCCCAAGAGACCCAGTACTTC
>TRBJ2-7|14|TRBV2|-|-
CASSSLGITYEQYF
TGTGCCAGCAGTTCGTTGGGAATAACCTACGAGCAGTACTTC
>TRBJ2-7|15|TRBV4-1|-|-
CASSQGSESSYEQYF
TGCGCCAGCAGCCAAGGGTCGGAAAGCTCCTACGAGCAGTACTTC
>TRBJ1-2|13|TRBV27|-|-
CASSPRWDYGYTF
TGTGCCAGCAGTCCACGATGGGACTATGGCTACACCTTC
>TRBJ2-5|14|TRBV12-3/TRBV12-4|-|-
CASTLGGGSETQYF
TGTGCCAGCACCCTCGGGGGCGGTTCAGAGACCCAGTACTTC
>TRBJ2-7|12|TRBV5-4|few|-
CASSRDKNEQYF
TGTGCCAGCAGCCGAGACAAAAACGAGCAGTACTTC
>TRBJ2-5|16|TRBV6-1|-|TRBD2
CASSPPGGPGAETQYF
TGTGCCAGCAGCCCTCCGGGGGGGCCGGGTGCGGAGACCCAGTACTTC
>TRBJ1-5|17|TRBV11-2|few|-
CASSQDFGRAGNQPQHF
TGTGCCAGCAGCCAAGACTTTGGGAGGGCAGGCAATCAGCCCCAGCATTTT
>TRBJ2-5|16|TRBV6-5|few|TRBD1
CASSPQQGVSGETQYF
TGTGCCAGCAGTCCCCAACAGGGGGTATCAGGCGAGACCCAGTACTTC
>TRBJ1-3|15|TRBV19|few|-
CASSLLGGSGNTIYF
TGTGCCAGTAGCCTCCTCGGCGGCTCTGGAAACACCATATATTTT
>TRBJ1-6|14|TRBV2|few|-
CATMLQGYNSPLHF
TGTGCCACCATGTTACAGGGCTATAATTCACCCCTCCACTTT
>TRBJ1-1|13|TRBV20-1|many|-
CSAEKTQNTEAFF
TGCAGTGCCGAGAAAACTCAGAACACTGAAGCTTTCTTT
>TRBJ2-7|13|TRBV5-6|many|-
CASSLQHVYEQYF
TGTGCCAGCAGCCTCCAGCACGTCTACGAGCAGTACTTC
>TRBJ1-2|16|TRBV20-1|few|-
CSARVGGLGSNYGYTF
TGCAGTGCTAGAGTCGGGGGGCTGGGATCTAACTATGGCTACACCTTC
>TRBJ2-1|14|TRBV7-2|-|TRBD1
CASSHGRTGGEQFF
TGTGCCAGCAGCCACGGAAGGACAGGGGGTGAGCAGTTCTTC
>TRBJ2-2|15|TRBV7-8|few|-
CASSFRTGGQGELFF
TGTGCCAGCAGCTTTAGAACGGGGGGCCAGGGGGAGCTGTTTTTT
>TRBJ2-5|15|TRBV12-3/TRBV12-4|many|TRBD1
CASSEHRGAPETQYF
TGTGCCAGCAGTGAGCACAGGGGCGCACCAGAGACCCAGTACTTC
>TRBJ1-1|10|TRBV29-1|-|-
CSGGVEEALF
TGCAGCGGGGGAGTAGAGGAAGCTCTCTTT
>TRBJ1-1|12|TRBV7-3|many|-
CASSLSRVEAFF
TGTGCCAGCAGCTTAAGTCGTGTTGAAGCTTTCTTT
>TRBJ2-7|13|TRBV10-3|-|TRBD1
CASSRRTGGEQYF
TGTGCCAGCAGTCGGCGGACAGGGGGTGAGCAGTACTTC
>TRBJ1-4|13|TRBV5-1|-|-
CARNNGGNEKLFF
TGTGCCAGGAACAATGGGGGGAATGAAAAACTGTTTTTT
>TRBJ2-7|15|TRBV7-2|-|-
CASSQALAGSYEQYF
TGTGCCAGCAGCCAAGCCCTTGCAGGGAGCTACGAGCAGTACTTC
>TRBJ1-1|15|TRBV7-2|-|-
CASSTGKGFNTEAFF
TGTGCCAGCAGTACAGGAAAGGGGTTTAACACTGAAGCTTTCTTT
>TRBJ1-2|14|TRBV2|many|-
CASREDTRQLGYTF
TGTGCCAGCAGGGAGGACACTCGTCAGCTTGGCTACACCTTC
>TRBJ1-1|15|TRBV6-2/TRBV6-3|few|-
CASNIPGRMNTEAFF
TGTGCCAGCAATATCCCTGGACGGATGAACACTGAAGCTTTCTTT
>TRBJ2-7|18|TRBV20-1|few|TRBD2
CSARDRGLAGSSSYEQYF
TGCAGTGCTAGAGATAGGGGACTAGCGGGTTCTAGCTCCTACGAGCAGTACTTC
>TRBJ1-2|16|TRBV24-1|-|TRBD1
CATSETGTGDYYGYTF
TGTGCCACCAGTGAGACAGGGACAGGGGACTACTATGGCTACACCTTC
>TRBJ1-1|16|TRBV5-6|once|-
CASSLGQGLGGTEAFF
TGTGCCAGCAGTTTGGGGCAGGGACTCGGGGGGACTGAAGCTTTCTTT
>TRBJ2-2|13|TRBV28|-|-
CASTTMGTGELFF
TGTGCCAGCACCACAATGGGGACAGGGGAGCTGTTTTTT
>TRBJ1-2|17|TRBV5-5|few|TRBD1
CASSTGSPAGGLYGYTF
TGTGCCAGCAGCACAGGGTCTCCCGCAGGGGGCCTCTATGGCTACACCTTC
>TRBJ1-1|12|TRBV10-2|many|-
CASSAGRNEAFF
TGCGCCAGCAGTGCGGGTCGCAATGAAGCTTTCTTT
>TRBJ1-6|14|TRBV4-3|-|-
CASSQGPRNSPLHF
TGCGCCAGCAGCCAAGGGCCACGTAATTCACCCCTCCACTTT
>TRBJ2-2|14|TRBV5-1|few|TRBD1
CASRQGAGTGELFF
TGCGCCAGCAGACAGGGGGCCGGCACCGGGGAGCTGTTTTTT
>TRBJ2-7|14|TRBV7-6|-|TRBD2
CASSSPRAGAEQYF
TGTGCCAGCAGCTCCCCTCGAGCGGGGGCCGAGCAGTACTTC
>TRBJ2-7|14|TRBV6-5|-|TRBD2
CTSNTLAGHYEQYF
TGTACCAGCAATACCCTAGCGGGTCACTACGAGCAGTACTTC
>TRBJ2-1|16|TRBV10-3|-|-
CAISGDLAGSSNEQFF
TGTGCCATCAGTGGAGACTTGGCGGGGTCCTCCAATGAGCAGTTCTTC
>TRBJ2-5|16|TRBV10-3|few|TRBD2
CAISVGTSGTQETQYF
TGTGCCATCAGCGTCGGGACTAGCGGTACTCAAGAGACCCAGTACTTC
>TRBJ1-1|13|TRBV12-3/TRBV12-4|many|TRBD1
CATRDRQNTEAFF
TGTGCCACCCGGGACAGGCAGAACACTGAAGCTTTCTTT
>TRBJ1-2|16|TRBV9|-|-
CASSVDPGPSQGGYTF
TGTGCCAGCAGCGTAGATCCGGGGCCGTCCCAGGGCGGCTACACCTTC
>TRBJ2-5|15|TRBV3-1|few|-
CASSQSALVSETQYF
TGTGCCAGCAGCCAAAGCGCACTAGTTAGCGAGACCCAGTACTTC
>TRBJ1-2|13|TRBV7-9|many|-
CASSFASAYGYTF
TGTGCCAGCAGCTTCGCGTCGGCCTATGGCTACACCTTC